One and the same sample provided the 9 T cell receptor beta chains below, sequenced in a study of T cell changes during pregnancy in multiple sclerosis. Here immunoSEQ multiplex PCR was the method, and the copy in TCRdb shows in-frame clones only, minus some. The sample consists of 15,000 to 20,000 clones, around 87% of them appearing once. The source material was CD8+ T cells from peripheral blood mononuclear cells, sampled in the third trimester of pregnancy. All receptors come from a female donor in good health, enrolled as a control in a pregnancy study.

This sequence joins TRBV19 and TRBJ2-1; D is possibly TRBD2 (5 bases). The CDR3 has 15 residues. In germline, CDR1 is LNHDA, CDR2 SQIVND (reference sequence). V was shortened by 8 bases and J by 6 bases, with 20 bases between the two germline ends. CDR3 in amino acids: CASSEGGYLPNEQFF. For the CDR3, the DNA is TGTGCCAGTTCCGAGGGTGGCTACCTACCCAATGAGCAGTTCTTC.

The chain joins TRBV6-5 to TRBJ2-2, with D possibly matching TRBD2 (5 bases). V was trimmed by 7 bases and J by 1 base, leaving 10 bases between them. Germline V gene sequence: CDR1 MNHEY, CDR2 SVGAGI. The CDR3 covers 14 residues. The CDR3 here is CASTTGVNTGELFF. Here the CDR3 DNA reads TGTGCCAGCACCACCGGGGTGAACACCGGGGAGCTGTTTTTT.

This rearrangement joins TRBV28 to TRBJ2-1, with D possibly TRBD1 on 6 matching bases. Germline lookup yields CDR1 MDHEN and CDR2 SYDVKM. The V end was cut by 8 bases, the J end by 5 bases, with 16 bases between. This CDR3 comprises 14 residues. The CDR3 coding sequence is TGTGCCAGCGGTGCGACAGGTTCGGACAATGAGCAGTTCTTC. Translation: CASGATGSDNEQFF.

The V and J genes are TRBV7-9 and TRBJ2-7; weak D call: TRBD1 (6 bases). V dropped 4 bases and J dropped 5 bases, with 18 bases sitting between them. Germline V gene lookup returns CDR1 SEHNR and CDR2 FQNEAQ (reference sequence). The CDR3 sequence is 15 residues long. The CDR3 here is CASSSLIQGNHEQYF. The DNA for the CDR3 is TGTGCCAGCAGCTCCCTAATACAGGGTAACCACGAGCAGTACTTC.

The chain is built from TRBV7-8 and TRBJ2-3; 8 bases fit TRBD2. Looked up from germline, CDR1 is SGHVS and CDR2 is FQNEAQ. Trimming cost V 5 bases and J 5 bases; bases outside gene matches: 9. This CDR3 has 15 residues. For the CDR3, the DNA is TGTGCCAGCAGCCTAGGACGGGGGGGCAAAGATACGCAGTATTTT. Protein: CASSLGRGGKDTQYF.

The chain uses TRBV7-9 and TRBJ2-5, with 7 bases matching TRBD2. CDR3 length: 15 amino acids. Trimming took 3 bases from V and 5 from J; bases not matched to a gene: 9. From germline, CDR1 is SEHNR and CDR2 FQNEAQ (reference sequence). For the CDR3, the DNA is TGTGCCAGCAGCTTGTCAGCGGGGCGGGGGGAGACCCAGTACTTC. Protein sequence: CASSLSAGRGETQYF.

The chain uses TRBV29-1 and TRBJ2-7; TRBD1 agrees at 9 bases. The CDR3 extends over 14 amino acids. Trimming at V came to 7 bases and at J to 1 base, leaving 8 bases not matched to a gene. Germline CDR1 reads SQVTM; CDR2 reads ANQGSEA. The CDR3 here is CSAADRGRSYEQYF. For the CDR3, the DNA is TGCAGCGCCGCGGACAGGGGACGTTCCTACGAGCAGTACTTC.

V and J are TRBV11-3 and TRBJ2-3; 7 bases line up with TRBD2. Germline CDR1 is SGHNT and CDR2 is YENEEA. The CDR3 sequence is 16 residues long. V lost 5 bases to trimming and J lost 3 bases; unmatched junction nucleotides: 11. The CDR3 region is CASSPREGGMTDTQYF. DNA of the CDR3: TGTGCCAGCAGCCCGCGAGAGGGAGGGATGACAGATACGCAGTATTTT.

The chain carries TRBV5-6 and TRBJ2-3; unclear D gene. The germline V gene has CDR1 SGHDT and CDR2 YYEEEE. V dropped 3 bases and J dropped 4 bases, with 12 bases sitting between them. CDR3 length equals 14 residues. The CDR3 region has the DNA TGTGCCAGCAGCTCCCTCGTAGAGCCAGATACGCAGTATTTT. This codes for CASSSLVEPDTQYF.